The text below deals with one TCR beta chain. Its recognized antigen is unknown. No base quality information exists; no much larger clone differs at one position. Each collaborating institution followed its own protocols to collect whole blood in K2EDTA tubes. For TCRbeta analysis, collaborators shipped samples as frozen whole blood, isolated PBMCs, or DNA extracted from either of those sample types. This record comes from a study of blood T cell repertoires in COVID-19 (TCRdb year 2020). With regard to the full study: The collaborator samples originated in the United States, Italy and Spain and spanned the acute and convalescent phases of COVID-19. The material from the prospective study consisted of cDNA or gDNA derived from T cells, B-cell-depleted T cells, or PBMCs. The dataset comprised deeply sampled blood TCRbeta repertoires from subjects exposed to, actively infected with, or recovered from COVID-19. The repertoires were made available in a free public database intended to serve as a resource for research on the immune response to SARS-CoV-2. The samples were drawn from two sources: the first 160 participants of the ongoing ImmuneRACE study, and fewer than 1,500 subjects contributed by 6 global collaborators. The sample metadata nearly always contained a de-identified subject ID, COVID-19 status, age in years and sex. Where available, HLA class I and class II types were taken from metadata supplied by the sample provider and were not determined by assay-based typing. What the authors observed across the whole study: How much clinical and demographic metadata was included differed by source and by participant, and the metadata was provided uncurated.

The V and J ends are trimmed by 0 bases and 2 bases, leaving 17 bases between them. The CDR3 has 18 amino acids, counting the end cysteine and phenylalanine. Of all the DNA, just the CDR3 is kept, 54 bases in frame from base 1. According to the germline V gene, CDR1 reads SGHVS and CDR2 reads FNYEAQ. The immunoSEQ Assay, a bias-controlled multiplex PCR, was used to amplify TCRbeta CDR3 regions from genomic DNA. In the source study's methods: The number of nucleated cells in each sample was estimated from the amplification of reference gene primers within the assay. To quantify the absolute abundance of each unique TCRbeta CDR3 rearrangement, sequence reads were collapsed and filtered. For each sample, productive Simpson clonality was calculated by taking the square root of Simpson's diversity index across productive rearrangements. TCRdb stores this immuneACCESS table with in-frame sequences only. Part of the clones is absent; in the studies checked, under half of the shortfall reflects unresolved V genes, and no reason is known for the rest. V, J and clone size are those of that table, while D and trimming were read from the DNA. This sample lists roughly 73,000 clones; around nine tenths were detected once. The top ten constitute roughly 2.5% of the sample.

The material sequenced was peripheral blood. The TCR was taken from a man between 65 and 85 years old with active or convalescent COVID-19. This chain is built from TRBV7-6 and TRBJ1-3, and the D gene may be TRBD1, 6 bases matching. The sequence in DNA is TGTGCCAGCAGCTTAGCGCGGGCAGGGGCCTGGACTGGAAACACCATATATTTT. The encoded protein is CASSLARAGAWTGNTIYF.